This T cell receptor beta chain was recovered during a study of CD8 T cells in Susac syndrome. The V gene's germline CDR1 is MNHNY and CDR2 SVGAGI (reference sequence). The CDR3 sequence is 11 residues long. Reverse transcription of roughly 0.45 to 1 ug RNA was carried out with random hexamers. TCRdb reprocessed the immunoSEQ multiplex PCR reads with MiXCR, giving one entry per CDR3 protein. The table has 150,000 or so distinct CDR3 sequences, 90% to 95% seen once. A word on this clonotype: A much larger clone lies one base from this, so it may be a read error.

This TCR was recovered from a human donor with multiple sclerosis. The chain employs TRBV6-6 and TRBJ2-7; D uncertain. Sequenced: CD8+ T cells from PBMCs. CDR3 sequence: CASTYSYEQYF. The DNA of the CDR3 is TGTGCCAGCACTTACTCCTACGAGCAGTACTTC.